This TCR beta chain was found in a study of shared clonotypes between healthy human individuals. This CDR3 is built from 14 residues. Unmatched junction bases numbered 5, after V lost 5 bases and J lost 2 bases. Germline-derived CDR1 and CDR2 are SGHTA and FQGNSA. Using immunoSEQ multiplex PCR, the repertoire was profiled, and TCRdb retains in-frame clones only, with some absent. The sample records approximately 500,000 clones, 90% to 97% being singletons. The TCR sequence derives from a woman aged 25-40 years in good health. The V gene is TRBV7-2, the J gene TRBJ1-1; 7 nucleotides agree with TRBD1. The specimen was naive CD4+ T cells sorted from blood. Subset of the sample: CD45RA+ positively selected. CDR3 residues: CASSPGTVNTEAFF. The CDR3 DNA sequence: TGTGCCAGCAGCCCCGGGACAGTTAACACTGAAGCTTTCTTT.